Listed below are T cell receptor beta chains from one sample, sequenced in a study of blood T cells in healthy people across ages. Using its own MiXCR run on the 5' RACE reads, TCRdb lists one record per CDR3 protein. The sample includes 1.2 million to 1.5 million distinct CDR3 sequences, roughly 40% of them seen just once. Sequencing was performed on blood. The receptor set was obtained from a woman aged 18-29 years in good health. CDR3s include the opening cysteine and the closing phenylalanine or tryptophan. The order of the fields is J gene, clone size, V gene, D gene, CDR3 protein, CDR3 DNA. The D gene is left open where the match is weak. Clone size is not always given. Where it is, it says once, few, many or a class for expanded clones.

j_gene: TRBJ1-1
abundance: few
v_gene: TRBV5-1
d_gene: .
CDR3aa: CASSPGVAGMNTEAFF
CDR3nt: TGCGCCAGCAGCCCGGGAGTAGCCGGGATGAACACTGAAGCTTTCTTT

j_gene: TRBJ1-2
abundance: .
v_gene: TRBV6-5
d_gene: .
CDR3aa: CASSYNRRGAYGYTF
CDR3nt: TGTGCCAGCAGTTACAATCGAAGAGGAGCCTATGGCTACACCTTC

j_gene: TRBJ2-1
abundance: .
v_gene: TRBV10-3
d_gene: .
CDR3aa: CAISEAGTTDQQFF
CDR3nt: TGTGCCATCAGTGAGGCCGGGACCACAGATCAGCAGTTCTTC

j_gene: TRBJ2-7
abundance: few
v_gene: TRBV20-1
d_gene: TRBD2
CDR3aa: CSAIGLGDSYEQYF
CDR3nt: TGCAGTGCGATAGGACTAGGGGACTCCTACGAGCAGTACTTC

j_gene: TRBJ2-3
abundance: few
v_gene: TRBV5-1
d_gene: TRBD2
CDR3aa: CASSLVTSGDTQYF
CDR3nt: TGCGCCAGCAGCTTGGTTACTAGCGGAGATACGCAGTATTTT

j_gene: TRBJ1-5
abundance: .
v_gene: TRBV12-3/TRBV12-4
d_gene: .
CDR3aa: CASNPGGNQPQHF
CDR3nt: TGTGCCAGCAACCCCGGGGGCAATCAGCCCCAGCATTTT

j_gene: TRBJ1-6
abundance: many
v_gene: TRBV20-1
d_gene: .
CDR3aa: CSAREGERIGGNSPLHF
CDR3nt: TGCAGTGCTAGAGAGGGAGAGAGAATCGGGGGAAATTCACCCCTCCACTTT

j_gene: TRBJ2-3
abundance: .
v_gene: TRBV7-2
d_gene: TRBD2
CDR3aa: CASSLATLAGGPLGPYTDTQYF
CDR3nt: TGTGCCAGCAGCTTAGCGACGCTAGCGGGGGGCCCTTTGGGGCCATACACAGATACGCAGTATTTT

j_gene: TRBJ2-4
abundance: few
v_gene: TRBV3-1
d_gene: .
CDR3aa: CASSQPGLVTNIQYF
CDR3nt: TGTGCCAGCAGCCAGCCAGGACTCGTTACAAACATTCAGTACTTC

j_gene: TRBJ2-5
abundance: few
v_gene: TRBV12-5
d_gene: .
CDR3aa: CATLRLDQETQYF
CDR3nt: TGTGCTACCCTCCGGCTAGACCAAGAGACCCAGTACTTC

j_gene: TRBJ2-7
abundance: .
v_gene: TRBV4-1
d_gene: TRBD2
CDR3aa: CTSSQTPRPGGSYEQYF
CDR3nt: TGCACCAGCAGCCAAACCCCTCGTCCGGGAGGCTCCTACGAGCAGTACTTC

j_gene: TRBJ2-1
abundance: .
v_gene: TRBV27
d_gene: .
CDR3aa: CASSLSTFAYNEQFF
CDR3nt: TGTGCCAGCAGTTTATCGACGTTCGCCTACAATGAGCAGTTCTTC

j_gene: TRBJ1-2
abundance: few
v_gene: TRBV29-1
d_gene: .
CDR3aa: CSTVETDSRRGYTF
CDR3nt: TGCAGCACCGTGGAAACGGACAGCCGACGGGGCTACACCTTC

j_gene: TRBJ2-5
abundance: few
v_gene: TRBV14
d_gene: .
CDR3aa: CASSEQALGETQYF
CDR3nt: TGTGCCAGCAGCGAACAGGCATTGGGGGAGACCCAGTACTTC

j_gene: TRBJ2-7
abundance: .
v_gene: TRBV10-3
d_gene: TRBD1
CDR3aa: CAISDPGQGDYEQYF
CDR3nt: TGTGCCATCAGTGACCCCGGACAGGGGGACTACGAGCAGTACTTC

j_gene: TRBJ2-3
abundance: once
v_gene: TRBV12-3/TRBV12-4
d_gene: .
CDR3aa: CASSSLTISTDTQYF
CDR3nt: TGTGCCAGCAGCTCCCTCACCATTAGCACAGATACGCAGTATTTT